What follows are 26 T cell receptor beta chains derived from one specimen sequenced in a study of blood T cells in healthy people across ages. A sample-barcoded 5' primer and a J-beta primer mix were used in a second PCR of about 7 to 12 cycles. MiXCR, applied by TCRdb to the 5' RACE reads, yields one record per CDR3 protein. The sample records some 900,000 distinct CDR3 sequences, around 48% being singletons. Sequencing was carried out using blood. Receptor source: a young man in good health.

This clonotype has just a few counts. The chain combines TRBV20-1 with TRBJ2-7; TRBD1 matches at 9 bases. Germline V CDR1 and CDR2: DFQATT, SNEGSKA (reference sequence). V shed 1 base, J shed 4 bases, and the junction held 8 bases outside the gene matches. This CDR3 contains 15 residues. The CDR3 reads CSARVRTGVVYEQYF. CDR3 nucleotides: TGCAGTGCTAGAGTGAGGACAGGGGTTGTTTACGAGCAGTACTTC.

The chain is built from TRBV3-1 and TRBJ2-3; the D gene is possibly TRBD2 (5 bases). Germline V gives CDR1 LGHDT, CDR2 YNNKEL (reference sequence). V was shortened by 2 bases and J by 6 bases, with 12 bases between the two germline ends. This CDR3 is built from 14 residues. CDR3 sequence (DNA): TGTGCCAGCAGCCAATCGTCGTCGGGGGATACGCAGTATTTT. Translating gives CASSQSSSGDTQYF.

This clonotype was counted once. The V gene is TRBV12-3 or TRBV12-4, the J gene TRBJ2-3; D is undetermined. This CDR3 has 13 residues. The V and J ends lost 5 bases and 6 bases respectively, with 12 bases between them. The CDR3 loop is CASSKTGVDTQYF. The CDR3 region has the DNA TGTGCCAGCAGTAAGACTGGAGTGGATACGCAGTATTTT.

V and J are TRBV5-1 and TRBJ2-3; 8 bases line up with TRBD2. The germline V gene encodes CDR1 SGHRS and CDR2 YFSETQ. The junction had 7 bases not matched to a gene; V was cut back by 2 bases and J by 5 bases. The CDR3 runs 15 residues. CDR3 sequence reads: CASSFSGGHKDTQYF. CDR3 bases: TGCGCCAGCAGCTTTTCGGGGGGGCATAAAGATACGCAGTATTTT.

The gene calls are TRBV28 and TRBJ2-3; 11 positions match TRBD2. The V gene end was trimmed by 8 bases and the J gene end by 6 bases; junction bases not matched to a gene: 19. From germline, CDR1 is MDHEN and CDR2 SYDVKM. This CDR3 is built from 18 residues. The CDR3 loop reads CASPSLGTSSGGRDTQYF. The CDR3 coding sequence is TGTGCCAGCCCCTCCCTGGGCACATCTAGCGGGGGGAGGGATACGCAGTATTTT.

This clonotype has a single count. This chain links TRBV20-1 with TRBJ2-7, with D unclear. V gave up 4 bases and J gave up 3 bases, with 7 bases separating them. CDR1 is DFQATT and CDR2 is SNEGSKA in the germline V gene (reference sequence). This CDR3 comprises 11 residues. Here the CDR3 reads CSANDNYEQYF. CDR3 DNA: TGCAGTGCTAATGACAACTACGAGCAGTACTTC.

This clonotype was seen a single time. J is TRBJ2-7 and V is TRBV20-1, with a weak D call TRBD2 (5 bases). CDR3 length: 19 residues. CDR1 and CDR2 from the germline V gene are DFQATT and SNEGSKA (reference sequence). Trimming shortened V by 4 bases and J by 0 bases, and 28 bases separated the two germline ends. CDR3 DNA sequence: TGCAGTGCTACAACCCTTCCCCGGCGGGCTGGCCTTAGCTCCTACGAGCAGTACTTC. It yields the protein CSATTLPRRAGLSSYEQYF.

This sequence joins TRBV9 and TRBJ2-7, with D possibly TRBD2 on 6 matching bases. This CDR3 spans 14 amino acids. Germline CDR1 is SGDLS and CDR2 is YYNGEE. Between the trimmed V and J ends, which lost 7 bases and 5 bases, there was a span of 19 bases. The CDR3 DNA reads TGTGCCAGCGGGCCCGGGACTGCTCCCGACGAGCAGTACTTC. It encodes CASGPGTAPDEQYF.

V gene TRBV6-5 combines with J gene TRBJ1-5; no clear D. This CDR3 is built from 15 residues. Trimming removed 5 bases from V and 2 bases from J, with 13 bases in between. CDR1 is MNHEY and CDR2 is SVGAGI in the germline V gene. CDR3 sequence (DNA): TGTGCCAGCAGTCCGCTACAAGGCCGCAATCAGCCCCAGCATTTT. Protein product: CASSPLQGRNQPQHF.

The CDR3: CASSQEWQPSNQPQHF. For the CDR3, the DNA is TGCGCCAGCAGCCAAGAATGGCAGCCTAGCAATCAGCCCCAGCATTTT. The genes are TRBV4-3 and TRBJ1-5; D gene uncertain. Per the germline V gene, CDR1 is LGHNA and CDR2 is YSLEER. V dropped 0 bases and J dropped 0 bases, with 9 bases sitting between them. This CDR3 spans 16 amino acids.

The J gene is TRBJ1-1, the V gene TRBV28, with 7 bases lining up with TRBD1. The germline gives CDR1 MDHEN, CDR2 SYDVKM. V was pared by 4 bases and J by 0 bases, with 5 bases of the junction left unmatched. The CDR3 runs to 15 residues. The CDR3 bases are TGTGCCAGCAGTTCGTACAGGGGAGTGAACACTGAAGCTTTCTTT. This sequence encodes CASSSYRGVNTEAFF.

This clonotype was seen only a few times. V and J are TRBV9 and TRBJ1-2; possibly TRBD1 for D (5 bases). CDR1 SGDLS and CDR2 YYNGEE come from the germline V gene. V was pared by 0 bases and J by 7 bases, with 10 bases between. CDR3 length equals 13 residues. CDR3 sequence reads: CASSVVSGSGYTF. As DNA, the CDR3 is TGTGCCAGCAGCGTAGTCTCAGGGAGTGGCTACACCTTC. Using reference TRBV9 and TRBJ1-2 for the parts outside the CDR3, the full variable domain is DSGVTQTPKHLITATGQRVTLRCSPRSGDLSVYWYQQSLDQGLQFLIQYYNGEERAKGNILERFSAQQFPDLHSELNLSSLELGDSALYFCASSVVSGSGYTFGSGTRLTVV.

This clonotype was counted a few times. The chain uses TRBV7-2 and TRBJ1-5; no clear D gene. Germline V gene lookup returns CDR1 SGHTA and CDR2 FQGNSA. V lost 1 base, J lost 4 bases, and 8 bases lay in between. The CDR3 is 14 residues long. Here the CDR3 reads CASSLGALNQPQHF. The CDR3 bases are TGTGCCAGCAGCTTAGGGGCCCTGAATCAGCCCCAGCATTTT.

This clonotype was seen more than once but under ten times. The chain links TRBV12-3 or TRBV12-4 to TRBJ2-3; D assignment may be TRBD1 or TRBD2 (6 bases each). CDR3 size: 13 residues. Trimming took off 2 bases at V and 8 bases at J, with 11 bases between the two ends. DNA for the CDR3: TGTGCCAGCAGTTTATCGGGGGCCGGTACGCAGTATTTT. Translating gives CASSLSGAGTQYF.

The chain is built from TRBV4-1 and TRBJ2-3, with 7 nucleotides matching TRBD1. V lost 3 bases, J lost 4 bases, and 7 bases stayed unmatched. In germline, CDR1 is MGHRA, CDR2 YSYEKL. This CDR3 contains 15 residues. This CDR3 reads CASSHRQGIPDTQYF. The DNA of the CDR3 is TGCGCCAGCAGCCACCGACAGGGTATCCCAGATACGCAGTATTTT.

Here the CDR3 reads CATSNRGPDTQYF. CDR3 DNA sequence: TGTGCCACCAGCAACAGGGGCCCAGATACGCAGTATTTT. The V and J genes are TRBV15 and TRBJ2-3; 7 positions match TRBD1. The V segment lost 4 bases and the J segment 4 bases; nucleotides outside the gene matches: 2. The CDR3 runs to 13 residues. Germline V gene sequence: CDR1 LNHNV, CDR2 YYDKDF (reference sequence).

This clonotype has only a few counts. This chain joins TRBV24-1 and TRBJ2-3; D could derive from TRBD1 or TRBD2 (5 bases each). Germline values: CDR1 KGHDR, CDR2 SFDVKD. The ends were cut back, 4 bases at V and 0 bases at J, with 16 bases in the middle. The CDR3 consists of 17 residues. The CDR3 coding sequence is TGTGCCACCAGTGACCCCGCCGCTTGGGGGAGCACAGATACGCAGTATTTT. Translated, it gives CATSDPAAWGSTDTQYF.

The V call is TRBV6-2 or TRBV6-3, the J call TRBJ2-7; 7 bases are shared with TRBD1. Germline values: CDR1 MNHEY, CDR2 SVGEGT. V shed 2 bases and J 1 base; nucleotides not matched to a gene: 8. CDR3 length equals 16 residues. CDR3: CASSYPQGQPSYEQYF. For the CDR3, the DNA is TGTGCCAGCAGTTACCCTCAGGGACAGCCTTCCTACGAGCAGTACTTC.

The chain joins TRBV2 to TRBJ1-4, with no clear D. V was trimmed by 6 bases and J by 0 bases, leaving 11 bases between them. Germline V lookup: CDR1 SNHLY, CDR2 FYNNEI. CDR3 length equals 15 residues. CDR3 residues: CASRVTVSTNEKLFF. The CDR3 DNA follows: TGTGCCAGCAGGGTAACGGTTTCAACTAATGAAAAACTGTTTTTT.

The chain uses TRBV12-3 or TRBV12-4 and TRBJ2-7; D is possibly TRBD1 (5 bases). The germline V and J ends were trimmed by 3 bases and 4 bases, with 16 bases remaining between them. The CDR3 loop spans 15 amino acids. The CDR3 DNA reads as TGTGCCAGCAGTTTGATAGGTCAGGGTAGATACGAGCAGTACTTC. Its protein product is CASSLIGQGRYEQYF.

The V call is TRBV28, the J call TRBJ2-3, with 12 bases aligning to TRBD2. The ends lost 4 bases at V and 2 bases at J; junction bases unmatched: 7. Germline assignment: CDR1 MDHEN and CDR2 SYDVKM. The CDR3 contains 17 residues. The CDR3 nucleotides read TGTGCCAGCAGTTCACGACTAGCGGGGGCCCTCACAGATACGCAGTATTTT. It translates to CASSSRLAGALTDTQYF.

In this sample, this clonotype turned up a few times. The CDR3 DNA is TGTGCCAGCAGCCCTGGCCCTGCTAGCGGGAAGACAGATACGCAGTATTTT. Translation gives CASSPGPASGKTDTQYF. The chain carries TRBV6-2 or TRBV6-3 and TRBJ2-3, with 9 bases that match TRBD2. Germline values: CDR1 MNHEY, CDR2 SVGEGT. The CDR3 is 17 amino acids. V shed 6 bases and J 3 bases; nucleotides not matched to a gene: 13.

There are a few counts of this clonotype. The chain has TRBV3-1 and TRBJ2-7, with D unresolved. The germline V and J ends were trimmed by 1 base and 0 bases, with 10 bases remaining between them. The CDR3 spans 15 residues. Germline values: CDR1 LGHDT, CDR2 YNNKEL (reference sequence). The DNA of the CDR3 is TGTGCCAGCAGCCAAGTAACACTCCTCTCCTACGAGCAGTACTTC. Encoded protein: CASSQVTLLSYEQYF.

The DNA of the CDR3 is TGTGCCAGCAGTTACGTTAGGGGGCTCGACTATGGCTACACCTTC. It encodes CASSYVRGLDYGYTF. The rearrangement joins TRBV6-5 to TRBJ1-2; 7 positions agree with TRBD1. The V segment lost 2 bases and the J segment 3 bases; nucleotides outside the gene matches: 6. CDR3 length: 15 amino acids. CDR1 and CDR2 from the germline V gene are MNHEY and SVGAGI.

This clonotype has a handful of counts. This chain uses TRBV6-6 with TRBJ1-1, with a weak D call TRBD1 (6 bases). V gave up 0 bases and J gave up 5 bases, with 13 bases separating them. This CDR3 contains 15 residues. From germline, CDR1 is MNHNY and CDR2 SVGAGI (reference sequence). The CDR3 coding sequence is TGTGCCAGCAGTTACTCTGGGCAGGGGCGGACTGAAGCTTTCTTT. It yields the protein CASSYSGQGRTEAFF.

The genes are TRBV27 and TRBJ2-2; 10 nucleotides match TRBD2. The CDR3 covers 17 residues. Germline V gene data show CDR1 as MNHEY and CDR2 as SMNVEV (reference sequence). The V segment lost 5 bases and the J segment 2 bases; nucleotides outside the gene matches: 8. Here the CDR3 reads CASSRYSGGPNTGELFF. The CDR3 nucleotides are TGTGCCAGCAGTCGATATAGCGGGGGGCCTAACACCGGGGAGCTGTTTTTT.